This TCR beta chain comes out of a study of Ad26.COV2.S vaccination and SARS-CoV-2 variants. Study-wide results and limits: Vaccinated and placebo-treated recipients had similar non-spike TCR breadth. Using TCR breadth and depth analyses may have led to underestimated total T cell responses. Among vaccine recipients, spike-specific TCR breadth exceeded that of placebo recipients.

Concerning this clone: Its specificity is unknown.

The CDR3 is made up of 14 amino acids. Germline CDR1 and CDR2: MNHEY and SVGEGT. J was trimmed by 6 bases and V by 4 bases; bases with no gene match: 9. Treatment denoted: around 19 received Ad26.COV2.S at low or high dose, single or two shots; roughly five received placebo; per-sample allocation not given. Day 63 after the first injection of vaccine or placebo was the sampling time. An adult donor aged 18-55 years was enrolled in Boston. TCRdb's table, derived via immunoSEQ multiplex PCR, lists solely in-frame clones and lacks some. The sample lists roughly 390,000 clones; roughly nine tenths were seen once.

The receptor's source is a person between 18 and 65 years old who received the Ad26.COV2.S COVID-19 vaccine or a placebo. Here the sequenced sample was peripheral blood, taken in a trial of Ad26.COV2.S vaccine versus placebo. The V and J genes are TRBV6-2 or TRBV6-3 and TRBJ2-7; 7 positions agree with TRBD2. The CDR3 region is CASSSRTRLSEQYF. CDR3 nucleotide sequence: TGTGCCAGCAGTTCACGGACTAGGCTGTCCGAGCAGTACTTC.